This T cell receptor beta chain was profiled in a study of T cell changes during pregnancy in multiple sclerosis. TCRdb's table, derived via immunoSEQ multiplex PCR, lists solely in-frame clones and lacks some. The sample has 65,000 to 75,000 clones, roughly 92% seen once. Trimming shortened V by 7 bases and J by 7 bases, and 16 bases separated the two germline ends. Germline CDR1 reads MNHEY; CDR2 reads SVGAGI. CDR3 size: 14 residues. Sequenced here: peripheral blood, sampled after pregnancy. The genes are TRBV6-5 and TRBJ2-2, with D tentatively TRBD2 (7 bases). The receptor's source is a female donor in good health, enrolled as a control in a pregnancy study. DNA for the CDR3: TGTGCCAGCATTCGGACCGGGGGGCTCGGGGAGCTGTTTTTT. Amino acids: CASIRTGGLGELFF.